The present T cell receptor beta chain was sequenced within a study of shared clonotypes between healthy human individuals. As regards this clone: Its antigen is unknown.

V lost 0 bases, J lost 6 bases, and 15 bases stayed unmatched. Looked up from germline, CDR1 is SGDLS and CDR2 is YYNGEE. The CDR3 has 18 residues. Study observations and caveats: Even with large depth, rarefaction showed that sorted-subset sequencing was incomplete. A small donor pool kept down the genetic and exposure-history diversity that was represented.

Here immunoSEQ multiplex PCR was the method, and the copy in TCRdb shows in-frame clones only, minus some. The table lists some 2,500,000 clones, 85% to 95% of them singletons. The chain is built from TRBV9 and TRBJ2-1, with 7 bases fitting TRBD2. The sequenced sample consisted of naive CD4+ T cells from PBMCs. Subset: CD45RA+ positively selected. The sequence was collected from a man between 18 and 29 years old in good health. Some clones in this sample may be carry-over from other donors' samples. The CDR3 sequence: CASSVEPHAGGMGNEQFF. CDR3 in DNA: TGTGCCAGCAGCGTAGAACCCCACGCCGGGGGGATGGGCAATGAGCAGTTCTTC.